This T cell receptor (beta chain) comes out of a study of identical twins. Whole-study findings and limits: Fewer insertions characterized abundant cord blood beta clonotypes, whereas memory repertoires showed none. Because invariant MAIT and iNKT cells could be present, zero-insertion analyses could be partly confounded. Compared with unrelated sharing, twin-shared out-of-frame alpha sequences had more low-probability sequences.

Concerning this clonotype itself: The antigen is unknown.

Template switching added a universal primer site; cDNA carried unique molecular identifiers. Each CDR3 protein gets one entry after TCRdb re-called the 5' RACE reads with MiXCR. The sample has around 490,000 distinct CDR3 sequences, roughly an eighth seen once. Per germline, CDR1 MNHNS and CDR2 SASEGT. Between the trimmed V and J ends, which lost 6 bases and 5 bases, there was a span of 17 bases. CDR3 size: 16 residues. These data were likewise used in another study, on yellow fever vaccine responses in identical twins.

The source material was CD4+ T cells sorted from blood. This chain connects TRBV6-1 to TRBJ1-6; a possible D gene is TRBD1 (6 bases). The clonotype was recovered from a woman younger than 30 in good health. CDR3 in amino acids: CASRNILQGNNSPLHF. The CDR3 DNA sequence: TGTGCCAGCAGGAACATTCTACAGGGAAATAATTCACCCCTCCACTTT.